Listed below are T cell receptor beta chains from one sample, sequenced in a study of shared clonotypes between healthy human individuals. Assay: immunoSEQ multiplex PCR; the TCRdb copy retains only in-frame clones and omits some. Of some 1 million clones in the sample, approximately 68% are singletons; the top ten hold roughly 1.5%. Sequencing was carried out using memory CD4+ T cells sorted from blood. These receptor sequences come from a man between 18 and 29 years old in good health. CDR3s include the opening cysteine and the closing phenylalanine or tryptophan. The order of the fields is CDR3 DNA, CDR3 protein, V gene, clone size, D gene, J gene. A D gene is named only where the DNA matches it firmly. Size is omitted from some rows. Given values are once, few, many or a class for expanded clones.

CDR3nt: TGTGCCAGCTCACCCGCGTGGGGGGGGCTCTCCTACGAGCAGTACTTC
CDR3aa: CASSPAWGGLSYEQYF
v_gene: TRBV18
abundance: .
d_gene: .
j_gene: TRBJ2-7

CDR3nt: TGTGCCAGCAGCCCCTCAGGTCAGGCTGCTAACTATGGCTACACCTTC
CDR3aa: CASSPSGQAANYGYTF
v_gene: TRBV5-4
abundance: few
d_gene: .
j_gene: TRBJ1-2

CDR3nt: TGTGCCAGTAGTCCGATCTTGGGACTAGGTGGTAACACCATATATTTT
CDR3aa: CASSPILGLGGNTIYF
v_gene: TRBV19
abundance: .
d_gene: .
j_gene: TRBJ1-3

CDR3nt: TGCACCAGAGGGGGAGGGGGAATCTCCTACGAGCAGTACTTC
CDR3aa: CTRGGGGISYEQYF
v_gene: TRBV29-1
abundance: once
d_gene: .
j_gene: TRBJ2-7

CDR3nt: TGTGCCAGCAGTGAAGCGGATGGGGGGGTAGGCCTGAACACTGAAGCTTTCTTT
CDR3aa: CASSEADGGVGLNTEAFF
v_gene: TRBV6-1
abundance: .
d_gene: .
j_gene: TRBJ1-1

CDR3nt: TGTGCCAGCAGGGACCCGGGACAGGGGGACTACGAGCAGTACTTC
CDR3aa: CASRDPGQGDYEQYF
v_gene: TRBV6-1
abundance: .
d_gene: TRBD1
j_gene: TRBJ2-7

CDR3nt: TGCGCCAGCAGCTTGGACAGACCGAACACTGAAGCTTTCTTT
CDR3aa: CASSLDRPNTEAFF
v_gene: TRBV5-1
abundance: .
d_gene: .
j_gene: TRBJ1-1

CDR3nt: TGTGCCAGCAGTTCCCTGGGGACAGGGTATCACGAGCAGTACTTC
CDR3aa: CASSSLGTGYHEQYF
v_gene: TRBV28
abundance: .
d_gene: TRBD1
j_gene: TRBJ2-7

CDR3nt: TGTGCCAGCAGCCCCCCCGGCCGACCTCAGCCCCAGCATTTT
CDR3aa: CASSPPGRPQPQHF
v_gene: TRBV7-2
abundance: once
d_gene: .
j_gene: TRBJ1-5

CDR3nt: TGTGCCAGCAGCCCTCCCTCGAAGCAGGGGGGCTACACCTTC
CDR3aa: CASSPPSKQGGYTF
v_gene: TRBV28
abundance: once
d_gene: .
j_gene: TRBJ1-2

CDR3nt: TGTGCCAGCAGTGAATTGGGAGGGAATGCCCACGAGCAGTACTTC
CDR3aa: CASSELGGNAHEQYF
v_gene: TRBV2
abundance: .
d_gene: TRBD2
j_gene: TRBJ2-7

CDR3nt: TGTGCCAGCAGGGGGGACCCTTATAGCGGGGAGCTGTTTTTT
CDR3aa: CASRGDPYSGELFF
v_gene: TRBV28
abundance: .
d_gene: .
j_gene: TRBJ2-2

CDR3nt: TGTGCCAGCAGTTCTGGAAACAGGGGTAGCAATCAGCCCCAGCATTTT
CDR3aa: CASSSGNRGSNQPQHF
v_gene: TRBV6-6
abundance: few
d_gene: TRBD1
j_gene: TRBJ1-5

CDR3nt: TGTGCCTGGAGCGCAGGGGGCCAAGAGACCCAGTACTTC
CDR3aa: CAWSAGGQETQYF
v_gene: TRBV30
abundance: .
d_gene: TRBD1
j_gene: TRBJ2-5

CDR3nt: TGTGCCTGGACAGGGCCCGCCGGGGAGCTGTTTTTT
CDR3aa: CAWTGPAGELFF
v_gene: TRBV30
abundance: .
d_gene: .
j_gene: TRBJ2-2

CDR3nt: TGTGCCAGCCGTGAATCCCTGGTCAGTTCAGATACGCAGTATTTT
CDR3aa: CASRESLVSSDTQYF
v_gene: TRBV18
abundance: once
d_gene: .
j_gene: TRBJ2-3

CDR3nt: TGTGCCATCGCGCTAGCGGGCTACGAGCAGTACTTC
CDR3aa: CAIALAGYEQYF
v_gene: TRBV10-3
abundance: .
d_gene: TRBD2
j_gene: TRBJ2-7

CDR3nt: TGCGCCAGCAGCCAAGATGCTAGCGGGGGGACATTTAAGAATGAGCAGTTCTTC
CDR3aa: CASSQDASGGTFKNEQFF
v_gene: TRBV4-1
abundance: .
d_gene: TRBD2
j_gene: TRBJ2-1

CDR3nt: TGTGCCAGCAGCCCACCCGGTTCGCGCCAAGAGACCCAGTACTTC
CDR3aa: CASSPPGSRQETQYF
v_gene: TRBV28
abundance: few
d_gene: .
j_gene: TRBJ2-5

CDR3nt: TGTGCCAGCTCCCCCGGGACGGGATATGGAAGCAATCAGCCCCAGCATTTT
CDR3aa: CASSPGTGYGSNQPQHF
v_gene: TRBV18
abundance: .
d_gene: .
j_gene: TRBJ1-5

CDR3nt: TGTGCCAGCAGTCCGGGACTAGCGGGACACGAGCAGTACTTC
CDR3aa: CASSPGLAGHEQYF
v_gene: TRBV28
abundance: .
d_gene: TRBD2
j_gene: TRBJ2-7

CDR3nt: TGCGCCAGCAGCCAGGAGGCCGGACTGGTTCGGACCCAGTACTTC
CDR3aa: CASSQEAGLVRTQYF
v_gene: TRBV4-1
abundance: few
d_gene: .
j_gene: TRBJ2-5

CDR3nt: TGCAGCGTTGGTATAGTGCAGGGGGCGACCGTGAACACTGAAGCTTTCTTT
CDR3aa: CSVGIVQGATVNTEAFF
v_gene: TRBV29-1
abundance: .
d_gene: TRBD1
j_gene: TRBJ1-1

CDR3nt: TGTGCCAGCAGCCCCCGGGACGAGCAGTACTTC
CDR3aa: CASSPRDEQYF
v_gene: TRBV7-2
abundance: .
d_gene: .
j_gene: TRBJ2-7

CDR3nt: TGCGCCAGCAGTGAGTACCTAGCAAGTCCCTACGAGCAGTACTTC
CDR3aa: CASSEYLASPYEQYF
v_gene: TRBV10-2
abundance: .
d_gene: .
j_gene: TRBJ2-7

CDR3nt: TGTGCCAGCAGTTACGCTAGCGGGAGCAACATTCAGTACTTC
CDR3aa: CASSYASGSNIQYF
v_gene: TRBV6-6
abundance: .
d_gene: TRBD2
j_gene: TRBJ2-4